The 19 T cell receptor beta chains in this list originate from one sample, sequenced in a study of cytomegalovirus exposure and HLA in healthy donors. PCR employed 60 Vbeta and 13 Jbeta primers. This table comes from immunoSEQ multiplex PCR, and its TCRdb copy is limited to in-frame clones, with some not included. Altogether about 190,000 clones are present, 60% to 80% being singletons, with the ten largest covering over 1.5%. What was sequenced was PBMCs. The source of these receptors is a woman younger than 30 in good health and CMV-seronegative.

This chain uses TRBV28 with TRBJ2-5; D gene ambiguous. The CDR3 is made up of 13 amino acids. V was trimmed by 1 base and J by 2 bases, leaving 5 bases between them. Germline V gene data show CDR1 as MDHEN and CDR2 as SYDVKM. CDR3 in amino acids: CASSLSLQETQYF. CDR3 DNA sequence: TGTGCCAGCAGTTTATCCCTACAAGAGACCCAGTACTTC.

The J gene is TRBJ1-1, the V gene TRBV5-1, with D tentatively TRBD1 (5 bases). The CDR3 is 16 amino acids. V gave up 4 bases and J gave up 0 bases, with 16 bases separating them. Per the germline V gene, CDR1 is SGHRS and CDR2 is YFSETQ. CDR3 sequence: CASSRGGVYLNTEAFF. The CDR3 DNA reads as TGCGCCAGCAGCCGGGGCGGGGTTTACCTGAACACTGAAGCTTTCTTT.

This clone came up once. The chain joins TRBV13 to TRBJ2-7, with 9 bases matching TRBD1. With V trimmed by 2 bases and J by 9 bases, 11 bases remained unmatched. Germline CDR1 PRHDT, CDR2 FYEKMQ (reference sequence). This CDR3 is 15 amino acids long. The CDR3 loop is CASSLRDRDLRVQYF. The CDR3 coding sequence is TGTGCCAGCAGCTTAAGGGACAGGGACCTCCGGGTGCAGTACTTC. Based on the CDR3 plus reference TRBV13 and TRBJ2-7, the full variable domain is AAGVIQSPRHLIKEKRETATLKCYPIPRHDTVYWYQQGPGQDPQFLISFYEKMQSDKGSIPDRFSAQQFSDYHSELNMSSLELGDSALYFCASSLRDRDLRVQYFGPGTRLTVT.

The chain combines TRBV6-1 with TRBJ1-2, with D possibly being TRBD1 (6 bases). This CDR3 has 16 residues. Germline CDR1 MNHNS, CDR2 SASEGT. V lost 5 bases and J 1 base, leaving 17 bases between the germline ends. The CDR3 here is CASSQGGGLNNYGYTF. CDR3 in DNA: TGTGCCAGCAGTCAAGGTGGGGGCTTGAATAACTATGGCTACACCTTC.

V gene TRBV19 combines with J gene TRBJ1-5, with D tentatively TRBD1 (6 bases). V lost 7 bases and J 5 bases, leaving 15 bases between the germline ends. The CDR3 loop spans 14 amino acids. Germline lookup yields CDR1 LNHDA and CDR2 SQIVND (reference sequence). CDR3 DNA sequence: TGTGCCAGTACGTTAAGGGGGGGCTATCAGCCCCAGCATTTT. Protein: CASTLRGGYQPQHF.

This sequence joins TRBV7-9 and TRBJ2-5; the D gene is possibly TRBD2 (5 bases). The J call may be in error: the DNA end matches TRBJ2-7 better. The germline V gene encodes CDR1 SEHNR and CDR2 FQNEAQ (reference sequence). CDR3 length: 14 amino acids. The CDR3 DNA is TGTGCCAGCAGCTTAGGAGGGCTCTCCTACGAGCAGTACTTC. Protein sequence: CASSLGGLSYEQYF.

The CDR3 loop is CASSQGASGSTDTQYF. CDR3 DNA sequence: TGTGCCAGCAGCCAAGGGGCTAGCGGGAGCACAGATACGCAGTATTTT. The V and J genes are TRBV4-2 and TRBJ2-3, with TRBD2 identical over 8 bases. Germline CDR1 is LGHNA and CDR2 is YNFKEQ. J was trimmed by 0 bases and V by 1 base; bases with no gene match: 3. The length of the CDR3 is 16 residues.

The chain couples TRBV5-6 to TRBJ1-6; perhaps TRBD1 as D (6 bases). CDR1 is SGHDT and CDR2 is YYEEEE in the germline V gene. Trimming took off 4 bases at V and 0 bases at J, with 14 bases between the two ends. This CDR3 comprises 17 residues. The DNA for the CDR3 is TGTGCCAGCAGCCCTTCGTGGGGGCTCTCCTATAATTCACCCCTCCACTTT. Translation: CASSPSWGLSYNSPLHF.

The chain employs TRBV7-9 and TRBJ2-5; a possible D gene is TRBD2 (6 bases). The V gene lost 5 bases and the J gene lost 1 base, with 20 bases spanning the gap. Germline CDR1 is SEHNR and CDR2 is FQNEAQ (reference sequence). The CDR3 is 17 residues long. The CDR3, as DNA: TGTGCCAGCAGCGTCCCCCCATCGACTAGGAGCCAAGAGACCCAGTACTTC. Its translation: CASSVPPSTRSQETQYF.

The V gene is TRBV5-6, the J gene TRBJ2-5, with D possibly being TRBD1 (5 bases). The germline V and J ends were trimmed by 1 base and 2 bases, with 6 bases remaining between them. The CDR3 length is 13 residues. Germline V gene data show CDR1 as SGHDT and CDR2 as YYEEEE. CDR3 in amino acids: CASSLRQQETQYF. CDR3 bases: TGTGCCAGCAGCTTGCGACAGCAAGAGACCCAGTACTTC.

The chain has TRBV5-1 and TRBJ2-7, with 9 bases matching TRBD1. In germline, CDR1 is SGHRS, CDR2 YFSETQ. CDR3 length: 16 amino acids. V trimming: 4 bases; J trimming: 1 base; junction bases outside the gene matches: 9. As DNA, the CDR3 is TGCGCCAGCAGCCCCACAGGGGGCGGTGGATCCTACGAGCAGTACTTC. Protein product: CASSPTGGGGSYEQYF. Full variable domain (outside the CDR3, taken from reference TRBV5-1 and TRBJ2-7): KAGVTQTPRYLIKTRGQQVTLSCSPISGHRSVSWYQQTPGQGLQFLFEYFSETQRNKGNFPGRFSGRQFSNSRSEMNVSTLELGDSALYLCASSPTGGGGSYEQYFGPGTRLTVT.

The chain uses TRBV30 and TRBJ2-2; 7 bases fit TRBD1. Germline CDR1 and CDR2: GTSNPN and SVGIG (reference sequence). The CDR3 has 13 residues. Losses at the gene ends were 6 bases for V and 4 bases for J; bases not matched to a gene: 5. CDR3 bases: TGTGCCTGCCTCCGGGACAGCACCGGGGAGCTGTTTTTT. This translates into CACLRDSTGELFF.

This chain uses TRBV25-1 with TRBJ2-6, with D tentatively TRBD2 (5 bases). V dropped 6 bases and J dropped 0 bases, with 15 bases sitting between them. Germline lookup yields CDR1 MGHDK and CDR2 SYGVNS. The CDR3 sequence is 17 residues long. The CDR3 sequence is CASSSKTGNSGANVLTF. CDR3 bases: TGTGCCAGCAGCTCAAAAACCGGGAACTCTGGGGCCAACGTCCTGACTTTC.

The rearrangement joins TRBV10-2 to TRBJ2-5, with 13 bases that match TRBD2. The germline V gene encodes CDR1 WSHSY and CDR2 SAAADI. The V segment lost 3 bases and the J segment 5 bases; nucleotides outside the gene matches: 9. The CDR3 is made up of 17 amino acids. In nucleotides, the CDR3 is TGCGCCAGCAGTGATACTAGCGGGAGGGAAGAAGGGGAGACCCAGTACTTC. It is translated as CASSDTSGREEGETQYF.

The V and J genes are TRBV29-1 and TRBJ2-1, with TRBD2 identical over 13 bases. The germline V gene has CDR1 SQVTM and CDR2 ANQGSEA. V trimming: 7 bases; J trimming: 0 bases; junction bases outside the gene matches: 9. The CDR3 covers 17 residues. The chain's CDR3 is CSGKLAGGDSSYNEQFF. CDR3 coding DNA: TGCAGCGGAAAACTAGCGGGAGGGGACAGCTCCTACAATGAGCAGTTCTTC.

This rearrangement joins TRBV6-5 to TRBJ1-2; D possibly corresponds to TRBD1 (6 bases). Trimming pared 5 bases from V and 2 bases from J, leaving 15 bases between. The CDR3 length is 15 residues. Germline V CDR1 and CDR2: MNHEY, SVGAGI. This CDR3 reads CASSLTRTANYGYTF. CDR3 bases: TGTGCCAGCAGTCTAACCCGGACAGCCAACTATGGCTACACCTTC.

The chain uses TRBV28 and TRBJ1-3; D uncertain. With 6 bases removed from V and 4 bases from J, the gap between germline ends came to 16 bases. CDR3 length equals 15 residues. Germline V CDR1 and CDR2: MDHEN, SYDVKM. The CDR3, as DNA: TGTGCCAGCAGGACTATCGAGTCTATGGGAAACACCATATATTTT. Its translation: CASRTIESMGNTIYF.

V is TRBV5-6 and J is TRBJ2-1; TRBD2 aligns across 10 bases. Per the germline V gene, CDR1 is SGHDT and CDR2 is YYEEEE. Trimming took 2 bases from V and 9 from J; bases not matched to a gene: 5. There are 14 residues in the CDR3. CDR3 sequence: CASSFIAGGLEQFF. For the CDR3, the DNA is TGTGCCAGCAGCTTTATAGCGGGGGGACTTGAGCAGTTCTTC.

The V and J genes are TRBV5-1 and TRBJ2-3; D not resolved. Trimming cost V 5 bases and J 2 bases, with 12 bases left between them. The CDR3 runs to 14 residues. The V gene's germline CDR1 is SGHRS and CDR2 YFSETQ. The CDR3 loop is CASSEKQHTDTQYF. The CDR3, as DNA: TGCGCCAGCAGTGAAAAACAGCACACAGATACGCAGTATTTT.